A selection of T cell receptor beta chains follows, all from one sample in a study of CD8+ T cells in alopecia areata. Method: immunoSEQ multiplex PCR; TCRdb's copy keeps in-frame clones and lacks some. The sample yields over 85,000 clones, 41% seen once. The material sequenced was CD4+ T cells sorted from blood. The receptors were sampled from a human donor with alopecia areata. The CDR3 runs from the conserved cysteine through the conserved F or W. D genes are given only for firm matches. Clone size is not always given. Where it is, it says once, few, many or a class for expanded clones.

clone size: .
D gene: .
J gene: TRBJ2-7
V gene: TRBV7-6
CDR3 protein: CASSPRQAEQYF
CDR3 DNA: TGTGCCAGCAGCCCTAGACAGGCCGAGCAGTACTTC

clone size: .
D gene: .
J gene: TRBJ2-1
V gene: TRBV7-2
CDR3 protein: CASSLSTGRQFF
CDR3 DNA: TGTGCCAGCAGCTTATCCACAGGGCGGCAGTTCTTC

clone size: .
D gene: .
J gene: TRBJ2-2
V gene: TRBV6-5
CDR3 protein: CASSVELFF
CDR3 DNA: TGTGCCAGCAGTGTGGAGCTGTTTTTT

clone size: .
D gene: .
J gene: TRBJ1-1
V gene: TRBV11-2
CDR3 protein: CASSYFRDGNVGAEAFF
CDR3 DNA: TGTGCCAGCAGTTATTTCCGGGACGGGAATGTTGGGGCTGAAGCTTTCTTT

clone size: .
D gene: .
J gene: TRBJ2-7
V gene: TRBV29-1
CDR3 protein: CSAAAGFYEQYF
CDR3 DNA: TGCAGCGCTGCAGCGGGCTTCTACGAGCAGTACTTC

clone size: few
D gene: TRBD1
J gene: TRBJ2-1
V gene: TRBV29-1
CDR3 protein: CSAKKILDRGSYNEQFF
CDR3 DNA: TGCAGCGCAAAGAAAATACTTGACAGGGGTTCCTACAATGAGCAGTTCTTC

clone size: .
D gene: TRBD1
J gene: TRBJ2-7
V gene: TRBV4-1
CDR3 protein: CASRETGGYEQYF
CDR3 DNA: TGCGCCAGCAGGGAGACAGGGGGCTACGAGCAGTACTTC

clone size: .
D gene: .
J gene: TRBJ2-7
V gene: TRBV5-6
CDR3 protein: CASSTDSYEQYF
CDR3 DNA: TGTGCCAGCAGCACCGATAGCTACGAGCAGTACTTC

clone size: .
D gene: TRBD2
J gene: TRBJ2-5
V gene: TRBV5-4
CDR3 protein: CASSPTSGRARETQYF
CDR3 DNA: TGTGCCAGCAGCCCGACTAGCGGGAGGGCCAGAGAGACCCAGTACTTC

clone size: .
D gene: .
J gene: TRBJ2-3
V gene: TRBV7-2
CDR3 protein: CASSLVIATDTQYF
CDR3 DNA: TGTGCCAGCAGCTTAGTTATTGCCACAGATACGCAGTATTTT

clone size: once
D gene: TRBD1
J gene: TRBJ2-7
V gene: TRBV7-9
CDR3 protein: CASNPGQGMREQYF
CDR3 DNA: TGTGCCAGCAACCCGGGACAGGGGATGAGGGAGCAATACTTC

clone size: .
D gene: .
J gene: TRBJ2-1
V gene: TRBV9
CDR3 protein: CASSVARYNEQFF
CDR3 DNA: TGTGCCAGCAGCGTAGCTCGTTACAATGAGCAGTTCTTC

clone size: once
D gene: TRBD2
J gene: TRBJ2-1
V gene: TRBV5-1
CDR3 protein: CASSSGTSGYNEQFF
CDR3 DNA: TGCGCCAGCAGCTCCGGGACTAGCGGATACAATGAGCAGTTCTTC

clone size: .
D gene: TRBD2
J gene: TRBJ2-1
V gene: TRBV5-4
CDR3 protein: CASSFRGGYNEQFF
CDR3 DNA: TGTGCCAGCAGCTTCCGCGGGGGCTACAATGAGCAGTTCTTC

clone size: few
D gene: .
J gene: TRBJ2-7
V gene: TRBV4-1
CDR3 protein: CASSQGGAGLGSYEQYF
CDR3 DNA: TGCGCCAGCAGCCAAGGAGGGGCGGGATTAGGGTCCTACGAGCAGTACTTC

clone size: .
D gene: TRBD1
J gene: TRBJ2-5
V gene: TRBV5-1
CDR3 protein: CASSLAGTEGETQYF
CDR3 DNA: TGCGCCAGCAGCTTGGCAGGGACAGAAGGGGAGACCCAGTACTTC

clone size: once
D gene: TRBD1
J gene: TRBJ2-3
V gene: TRBV30
CDR3 protein: CAWSRDRVTDTQYF
CDR3 DNA: TGTGCCTGGAGCCGGGACAGGGTGACAGATACGCAGTATTTT

clone size: few
D gene: .
J gene: TRBJ2-2
V gene: TRBV5-1
CDR3 protein: CASSLQGTGELFF
CDR3 DNA: TGCGCCAGCAGCTTACAGGGCACCGGGGAGCTGTTTTTT

clone size: .
D gene: .
J gene: TRBJ2-1
V gene: TRBV28
CDR3 protein: CASTRDLHSYNEQFF
CDR3 DNA: TGTGCCAGCACAAGGGACCTTCACTCCTACAATGAGCAGTTCTTC

clone size: .
D gene: .
J gene: TRBJ2-7
V gene: TRBV14
CDR3 protein: CASSQLGQGYEQYF
CDR3 DNA: TGTGCCAGCAGCCAGCTGGGGCAGGGCTACGAGCAGTACTTC

clone size: .
D gene: .
J gene: TRBJ2-5
V gene: TRBV30
CDR3 protein: CAWRGLVLETQYF
CDR3 DNA: TGTGCCTGGAGAGGGTTGGTCTTGGAGACCCAGTACTTC

clone size: .
D gene: .
J gene: TRBJ2-3
V gene: TRBV2
CDR3 protein: CASGGTGRVSTDTQYF
CDR3 DNA: TGTGCCAGCGGGGGAACAGGCCGAGTAAGCACAGATACGCAGTATTTT

clone size: .
D gene: .
J gene: TRBJ2-7
V gene: TRBV6-6
CDR3 protein: CASSYAGEQYF
CDR3 DNA: TGTGCCAGCAGTTACGCCGGCGAGCAGTACTTC

clone size: .
D gene: TRBD1
J gene: TRBJ2-7
V gene: TRBV11-1
CDR3 protein: CASSYRDRALHEQYF
CDR3 DNA: TGTGCCAGCAGCTACCGGGACAGGGCACTCCACGAGCAGTACTTC

clone size: .
D gene: TRBD1
J gene: TRBJ1-5
V gene: TRBV4-1
CDR3 protein: CASRPGQGGWPQHF
CDR3 DNA: TGCGCCAGCAGACCCGGACAGGGCGGGTGGCCCCAGCATTTT

clone size: .
D gene: .
J gene: TRBJ2-3
V gene: TRBV5-1
CDR3 protein: CASSLGEPTDTQYF
CDR3 DNA: TGCGCCAGCAGCTTGGGTGAGCCCACAGATACGCAGTATTTT

clone size: .
D gene: .
J gene: TRBJ1-5
V gene: TRBV6-1
CDR3 protein: CASSVEGGNQPQHF
CDR3 DNA: TGTGCCAGCAGTGTTGAAGGGGGTAATCAGCCCCAGCATTTT

clone size: .
D gene: .
J gene: TRBJ2-7
V gene: TRBV28
CDR3 protein: CASIAQGSEQYF
CDR3 DNA: TGTGCCAGCATCGCACAGGGTTCCGAGCAGTACTTC

clone size: .
D gene: TRBD2
J gene: TRBJ2-7
V gene: TRBV5-1
CDR3 protein: CASSLSSGAYEQYF
CDR3 DNA: TGCGCCAGCAGCTTGTCTAGCGGTGCCTACGAGCAGTACTTC

clone size: few
D gene: .
J gene: TRBJ1-5
V gene: TRBV7-2
CDR3 protein: CASSIRGNQPQHF
CDR3 DNA: TGTGCCAGCAGCATACGGGGCAATCAGCCCCAGCATTTT

clone size: .
D gene: .
J gene: TRBJ2-7
V gene: TRBV5-1
CDR3 protein: CASSHGVTYEQYF
CDR3 DNA: TGCGCCAGCAGCCATGGGGTCACCTACGAGCAGTACTTC

clone size: few
D gene: .
J gene: TRBJ2-5
V gene: TRBV11-2
CDR3 protein: CASSPEMGRETQYF
CDR3 DNA: TGTGCCAGCAGCCCGGAGATGGGCAGGGAGACCCAGTACTTC

clone size: few
D gene: .
J gene: TRBJ2-1
V gene: TRBV29-1
CDR3 protein: CSVGRGSGQFF
CDR3 DNA: TGCAGCGTTGGCCGGGGGTCCGGGCAGTTCTTC

clone size: .
D gene: .
J gene: TRBJ2-7
V gene: TRBV28
CDR3 protein: CASSSPGNSYEQYF
CDR3 DNA: TGTGCCAGCAGTTCACCTGGCAATTCTTACGAGCAGTACTTC

clone size: few
D gene: .
J gene: TRBJ2-3
V gene: TRBV5-1
CDR3 protein: CASTPLGDRTDTQYF
CDR3 DNA: TGCGCCAGCACCCCTCTGGGAGATCGCACAGATACGCAGTATTTT

clone size: few
D gene: .
J gene: TRBJ1-1
V gene: TRBV7-2
CDR3 protein: CASSLVPENTEAFF
CDR3 DNA: TGTGCCAGCAGCTTAGTGCCGGAGAACACTGAAGCTTTCTTT

clone size: .
D gene: .
J gene: TRBJ2-5
V gene: TRBV7-6
CDR3 protein: CASSLASRVNQETQYF
CDR3 DNA: TGTGCCAGCAGCTTAGCGAGTAGAGTTAACCAAGAGACCCAGTACTTC

clone size: .
D gene: TRBD1
J gene: TRBJ2-1
V gene: TRBV6-5
CDR3 protein: CASRTDRGTYNEQFF
CDR3 DNA: TGTGCCAGCAGAACCGACAGGGGGACCTACAATGAGCAGTTCTTC

clone size: .
D gene: .
J gene: TRBJ1-3
V gene: TRBV30
CDR3 protein: CAWDRSSGNTIYF
CDR3 DNA: TGTGCCTGGGACCGGAGCTCTGGAAACACCATATATTTT

clone size: .
D gene: TRBD1
J gene: TRBJ1-6
V gene: TRBV7-2
CDR3 protein: CASSLQGQGVRNSPLHF
CDR3 DNA: TGTGCCAGCAGCTTACAAGGACAGGGGGTACGAAATTCACCCCTCCACTTT

clone size: .
D gene: .
J gene: TRBJ2-7
V gene: TRBV30
CDR3 protein: CAWSVQKSYEQYF
CDR3 DNA: TGTGCCTGGAGTGTACAAAAGTCCTACGAGCAGTACTTC

clone size: .
D gene: .
J gene: TRBJ2-3
V gene: TRBV5-1
CDR3 protein: CASTDPTTSDTQYF
CDR3 DNA: TGCGCCAGCACCGACCCAACCACGTCAGATACGCAGTATTTT

clone size: .
D gene: .
J gene: TRBJ1-1
V gene: TRBV30
CDR3 protein: CAWSVQWVYMNTEAFF
CDR3 DNA: TGTGCCTGGAGTGTACAATGGGTTTACATGAACACTGAAGCTTTCTTT

clone size: few
D gene: TRBD1
J gene: TRBJ2-3
V gene: TRBV27
CDR3 protein: CATSPDRVNGDTQYF
CDR3 DNA: TGTGCCACCTCCCCCGACAGGGTTAATGGAGATACGCAGTATTTT